The TCR beta chain described here comes from a study of response to subunit inactivated influenza vaccine. The study, taken as a whole, reports: Each seasonal influenza vaccination recruits few new T cells, the authors suggested.

V lost 3 bases and J lost 2, with 11 bases in between. This CDR3 has 15 amino acids. CDR1 KGHSH and CDR2 LQKENI come from the germline V gene. TCRdb re-called the RT-PCR reads with MiXCR, one entry per CDR3 protein. This repertoire shows 500,000 to 750,000 distinct CDR3 sequences, around 13% found once; its top ten account for around 10%. Details on this clonotype: Its cognate antigen is unknown.

The sample was PBMCs from blood, taken 12 days after vaccination. The sequence was collected from a middle-aged man who received an inactivated influenza vaccine. The chain employs TRBV18 and TRBJ1-3, with D maybe TRBD1 (5 bases). Here the CDR3 reads CASSPKTETGNTIYF. Here the CDR3 DNA reads TGTGCCAGCTCACCCAAGACAGAGACTGGAAACACCATATATTTT.